A single sample gave rise to the 30 T cell receptor beta chains below, sequenced in a study of graft-versus-host responses after intestinal transplantation. Profiling relied on immunoSEQ multiplex PCR, and the TCRdb table lists in-frame clones only, not all of them. The sample lists some 85,000 clones, 85% to 95% occurring once. These receptors lack a known antigen. Material: unstimulated CD8+ T cells sorted from spleen or lymph node cells, obtained before transplant. These receptors were taken from a human donor who was the organ donor for an intestinal transplant.

The V call is TRBV23-1, the J call TRBJ1-4, with D unresolved. TRBV23-1 is an ORF; its function is uncertain. CDR3 size: 16 residues. V was trimmed by 4 bases and J by 0 bases, leaving 12 bases between them. CDR3 in DNA: TGCGCCAGCAGTCTTACGACAACTGCAACTAATGAAAAACTGTTTTTT. Protein product: CASSLTTTATNEKLFF.

The rearrangement joins TRBV19 to TRBJ2-1; D not resolved. CDR1 LNHDA and CDR2 SQIVND come from the germline V gene (reference sequence). V was trimmed by 4 bases and J by 6 bases, leaving 10 bases between them. CDR3 size: 13 residues. DNA of the CDR3: TGTGCCAGTAGTAATGTGGCTAGCAATGAGCAGTTCTTC. Encoded protein: CASSNVASNEQFF.

The chain uses TRBV27 and TRBJ1-5; D is ambiguous. Germline-derived CDR1 and CDR2 are MNHEY and SMNVEV (reference sequence). The germline V and J ends were trimmed by 5 bases and 4 bases, with 9 bases remaining between them. CDR3 length equals 13 residues. The DNA of the CDR3 is TGTGCCAGCAGTGTCGGGAGTAATCAGCCCCAGCATTTT. Its translation is CASSVGSNQPQHF.

The V and J genes are TRBV7-9 and TRBJ2-1; D gene uncertain. V was trimmed by 5 bases and J by 0 bases, leaving 14 bases between them. CDR3 length: 16 residues. Germline CDR1 is SEHNR and CDR2 is FQNEAQ (reference sequence). CDR3: CASSPRSSGSYNEQFF. The CDR3 region has the DNA TGTGCCAGCAGCCCTCGTTCGAGTGGCTCCTACAATGAGCAGTTCTTC.

This chain links TRBV27 with TRBJ1-2, with TRBD1 identical over 10 bases. The V and J ends lost 6 bases and 8 bases, in that order; junction bases with no gene match: 9. Germline values: CDR1 MNHEY, CDR2 SMNVEV (reference sequence). The CDR3 spans 14 residues. The CDR3 reads CASRPGQGPGGYTF. DNA for the CDR3: TGTGCCAGCAGGCCGGGACAGGGGCCCGGGGGCTACACCTTC.

This clone was seen a single time. This sequence joins TRBV9 and TRBJ2-3, with D possibly TRBD2 on 5 matching bases. Trimming removed 4 bases from V and 0 bases from J, with 15 bases in between. The CDR3 consists of 16 residues. Germline CDR1 is SGDLS and CDR2 is YYNGEE. CDR3 sequence: CASSTSGRGSTDTQYF. The CDR3 bases are TGTGCCAGCAGCACCTCCGGCCGGGGAAGCACAGATACGCAGTATTTT.

The J gene is TRBJ2-7, the V gene TRBV28; D is undetermined. The CDR3 loop spans 10 amino acids. Germline values: CDR1 MDHEN, CDR2 SYDVKM. The CDR3 is CASSNVVQYF. DNA for the CDR3: TGTGCGAGTTCAAACGTTGTGCAGTACTTC.

The chain recombines TRBV9 with TRBJ2-5; D might be TRBD1 (5 bases). CDR1 and CDR2 (germline): SGDLS, YYNGEE. V shed 2 bases and J shed 2 bases, with 13 bases lying between them. This CDR3 is 15 amino acids long. The CDR3 DNA reads TGTGCCAGCAGCGTTCAGGGAAGAGGTCAAGAGACCCAGTACTTC. Encoded protein: CASSVQGRGQETQYF. Based on the CDR3 plus reference TRBV9 and TRBJ2-5, the full variable domain is DSGVTQTPKHLITATGQRVTLRCSPRSGDLSVYWYQQSLDQGLQFLIQYYNGEERAKGNILERFSAQQFPDLHSELNLSSLELGDSALYFCASSVQGRGQETQYFGPGTRLLVL.

This chain connects TRBV27 to TRBJ1-3, with no clear D. The CDR3 sequence is 13 residues long. CDR1 is MNHEY, CDR2 SMNVEV, per germline (reference sequence). The germline V and J ends were trimmed by 4 bases and 4 bases, with 8 bases remaining between them. The CDR3 DNA reads TGTGCCAGCAGTTACCAACAGGGAAACACCATATATTTT. This translates into CASSYQQGNTIYF.

The chain couples TRBV13 to TRBJ2-5; D perhaps matches TRBD2 (6 bases). The V end was cut by 4 bases, the J end by 4 bases, with 16 bases between. Germline CDR1 and CDR2: PRHDT and FYEKMQ (reference sequence). The CDR3 extends over 15 amino acids. CDR3 sequence reads: CASSSRWRRVETQYF. CDR3 DNA: TGTGCCAGCAGCTCGAGATGGAGGAGGGTAGAGACCCAGTACTTC.

This clone was observed a single time. The chain links TRBV5-1 to TRBJ2-7, with 7 nucleotides matching TRBD1. The germline gives CDR1 SGHRS, CDR2 YFSETQ. Trimming cost V 7 bases and J 1 base; bases outside gene matches: 8. The CDR3 is 14 amino acids. CDR3 region: CASFRGYGSYEQYF. The DNA of the CDR3 is TGCGCCAGCTTCAGGGGGTATGGGTCCTACGAGCAGTACTTC.

In its sample, this clone was seen a few times. The chain carries TRBV7-9 and TRBJ1-6; D gene uncertain. V gave up 1 base and J gave up 10 bases, with 5 bases separating them. Germline values: CDR1 SEHNR, CDR2 FQNEAQ (reference sequence). The CDR3 contains 12 residues. The CDR3 here is CASSLGSSPLHF. The CDR3 DNA is TGTGCCAGCAGCTTAGGGAGCTCACCCCTCCACTTT.

The J gene is TRBJ1-1, the V gene TRBV11-3, with D unresolved. Germline-derived CDR1 and CDR2 are SGHNT and YENEEA. The CDR3 sequence is 18 residues long. V shed 5 bases and J shed 2 bases, with 24 bases lying between them. CDR3 DNA sequence: TGTGCCAGCAGCCACTCTCGGGAGGTTTGGCGACCCAACACTGAAGCTTTCTTT. Protein: CASSHSREVWRPNTEAFF.

This clone has only one observation. The chain links TRBV19 to TRBJ1-1; the match to TRBD1 covers 7 bases. The junction had 3 bases not matched to a gene; V was cut back by 3 bases and J by 2 bases. The CDR3 extends over 14 amino acids. Looked up from germline, CDR1 is LNHDA and CDR2 is SQIVND (reference sequence). The CDR3 here is CASSMGQLNTEAFF. In DNA form, the CDR3 reads TGTGCCAGTAGTATGGGACAGTTAAACACTGAAGCTTTCTTT.

This clone appeared once. This chain links TRBV19 with TRBJ1-1; possible D gene TRBD1, 6 bases. The V and J ends lost 6 bases and 0 bases respectively, with 11 bases between them. There are 14 residues in the CDR3. Germline CDR1 LNHDA, CDR2 SQIVND (reference sequence). CDR3 DNA: TGTGCCAGTAGGACAGGCCCCATGAACACTGAAGCTTTCTTT. It yields the protein CASRTGPMNTEAFF.

The CDR3 sequence is CASSLAHPGGGNNSPLHF. CDR3 DNA sequence: TGTGCCAGCAGCTTGGCCCACCCCGGCGGGGGGAATAATTCACCCCTCCACTTT. This chain uses TRBV5-6 with TRBJ1-6; the D gene is possibly TRBD1 (5 bases). V lost 0 bases, J lost 5 bases, and 18 bases lay in between. Per the germline V gene, CDR1 is SGHDT and CDR2 is YYEEEE. The CDR3 covers 18 residues.

The rearrangement joins TRBV5-4 to TRBJ1-6; TRBD1 aligns across 8 bases. The CDR3 runs 15 residues. J gave up 9 bases and V 4 bases, and 9 bases lay outside the gene matches. CDR1 and CDR2 from the germline V gene are SGHNT and YYREEE (reference sequence). The CDR3 DNA sequence: TGTGCCAGCAGCGAGGGGACAGGCGACCTTTCACCCCTCCACTTT. Protein sequence: CASSEGTGDLSPLHF.

CDR3 in DNA: TGTGCCAGTAGCCTCGAGCGTAAACCGGGACAGGGTTGGTCTTATAGCAATCAGCCCCAGCATTTT. Translation: CASSLERKPGQGWSYSNQPQHF. This chain links TRBV19 with TRBJ1-5; the match to TRBD1 covers 9 bases. The CDR3 length is 22 residues. CDR1 and CDR2 from the germline V gene are LNHDA and SQIVND (reference sequence). The ends lost 6 bases at V and 0 bases at J; junction bases unmatched: 24.

CDR3 sequence (DNA): TGTGCCACGAGTGTTTTCAGGGGGAGCTCACCCCTCCACTTT. It encodes CATSVFRGSSPLHF. The chain couples TRBV10-3 to TRBJ1-6, with 7 bases identical to TRBD1. This CDR3 is built from 14 residues. V shed 10 bases, J shed 10 bases, and the junction held 13 bases outside the gene matches. The germline CDR1 and CDR2 sequences are ENHRY and SYGVKD.

Details on this clone: The sample holds other DNA sequences that translate to the same CDR3. The genes are TRBV27 and TRBJ1-6; perhaps TRBD1 as D (6 bases). The CDR3 contains 14 residues. Trimming removed 6 bases at V and 11 bases at J, with 17 bases between. Germline lookup yields CDR1 MNHEY and CDR2 SMNVEV (reference sequence). The CDR3 region is CASSLQLDRPPLHF. The CDR3 bases are TGTGCCAGCAGCTTGCAATTGGACAGACCACCCCTCCACTTT.

The V gene is TRBV4-1, the J gene TRBJ2-1; unclear D gene. The CDR3 covers 12 residues. Per germline, CDR1 MGHRA and CDR2 YSYEKL. Trimming pared 2 bases from V and 8 bases from J, leaving 7 bases between. The CDR3 nucleotides read TGCGCCAGCAGCCAACGGAGAGATGAGCAGTTCTTC. Translating it yields CASSQRRDEQFF.

The CDR3 sequence: CASSLVGGQRHEQYF. CDR3 bases: TGTGCCAGCAGTTTAGTGGGGGGACAGCGTCACGAGCAGTACTTC. The chain joins TRBV28 to TRBJ2-7; possibly TRBD1 for D (7 bases). The CDR3 runs to 15 residues. From germline, CDR1 is MDHEN and CDR2 SYDVKM. The V end was cut by 2 bases, the J end by 5 bases, with 16 bases between. The full variable domain, with the rest looked up from reference TRBV28 and TRBJ2-7, is DVKVTQSSRYLVKRTGEKVFLECVQDMDHENMFWYRQDPGLGLRLIYFSYDVKMKEKGDIPEGYSVSREKKERFSLILESASTNQTSMYLCASSLVGGQRHEQYFGPGTRLTVT.

The chain recombines TRBV7-9 with TRBJ2-7, with 7 bases identical to TRBD1. The germline gives CDR1 SEHNR, CDR2 FQNEAQ (reference sequence). The J segment lost 3 bases and the V segment lost 11 bases, leaving 7 bases of the junction unmatched. The length of the CDR3 is 12 residues. CDR3 amino acids: CAVTRQGYEQYF. The CDR3 DNA reads TGTGCCGTAACACGACAGGGCTACGAGCAGTACTTC. Complete variable domain (other parts from reference TRBV7-9 and TRBJ2-7): DTGVSQNPRHKITKRGQNVTFRCDPISEHNRLYWYRQTLGQGPEFLTYFQNEAQLEKSRLLSDRFSAERPKGSFSTLEIQRTEQGDSAMYLCAVTRQGYEQYFGPGTRLTVT.

The V gene is TRBV19, the J gene TRBJ2-1, with TRBD1 identical over 7 bases. This CDR3 is 13 amino acids long. V was clipped by 5 bases and J by 5 bases; unmatched bases: 3. Germline values: CDR1 LNHDA, CDR2 SQIVND (reference sequence). The CDR3 DNA is TGTGCCAGTAGTCTGACAGGGCACAATGAGCAGTTCTTC. It is translated as CASSLTGHNEQFF.

The rearrangement joins TRBV19 to TRBJ1-1; 10 nucleotides align to TRBD1. This CDR3 comprises 15 residues. The J segment lost 6 bases and the V segment lost 7 bases, leaving 11 bases of the junction unmatched. Germline V gene data show CDR1 as LNHDA and CDR2 as SQIVND (reference sequence). The CDR3, as DNA: TGTGCCAGTATTAGGTCGACAGGGGGCGGGCCTGAAGCTTTCTTT. Its translation is CASIRSTGGGPEAFF.

This rearrangement joins TRBV4-1 to TRBJ1-1, with a weak D call TRBD1 (6 bases). Between the trimmed V and J ends, which lost 4 bases and 2 bases, there was a span of 11 bases. This CDR3 has 14 amino acids. Germline CDR1 reads MGHRA; CDR2 reads YSYEKL. The CDR3 DNA follows: TGCGCCAGCAGCCTCGGCAGGGGAAACACTGAAGCTTTCTTT. Amino acid sequence: CASSLGRGNTEAFF.

The rearrangement links TRBV5-1 to TRBJ2-7; the D is unclear. There are 15 residues in the CDR3. Trimming left V 4 bases short and J 2 bases short, with 16 bases between. CDR1 is SGHRS and CDR2 is YFSETQ in the germline V gene. The CDR3 DNA is TGCGCCAGCAGCCCCCTGGCTGCCACCGCCTACGAGCAGTACTTC. It yields the protein CASSPLAATAYEQYF.

The V gene is TRBV19, the J gene TRBJ2-5; possibly TRBD1 for D (6 bases). TRBJ2-7 matches the DNA end more closely, so the J call is doubtful. CDR3 length: 15 amino acids. Germline assignment: CDR1 LNHDA and CDR2 SQIVND (reference sequence). CDR3 protein: CASSPSVGGHYEQYF. CDR3 bases: TGTGCCAGTAGCCCCTCGGTTGGGGGACACTACGAGCAGTACTTC.

The V call is TRBV19, the J call TRBJ2-1; 9 positions match TRBD1. The germline CDR1 and CDR2 sequences are LNHDA and SQIVND (reference sequence). J gave up 4 bases and V 3 bases, and 4 bases lay outside the gene matches. The CDR3 is 15 residues long. DNA of the CDR3: TGTGCCAGTAGTATCGGGACAGGGTGGTACAATGAGCAGTTCTTC. Its protein product is CASSIGTGWYNEQFF.

The chain has TRBV5-4 and TRBJ2-1; D remains unclear. Per germline, CDR1 SGHNT and CDR2 YYREEE (reference sequence). CDR3 length equals 12 residues. V gave up 0 bases and J gave up 10 bases, with 8 bases separating them. In nucleotides, the CDR3 is TGTGCCAGCAGCTTGGCCGTAAGCGAGCAGTTCTTC. It translates to CASSLAVSEQFF.